These 32 T cell receptor beta chains came from one sample sequenced in a study of cytomegalovirus exposure and HLA in healthy donors. Vbeta (60) and Jbeta (13) primers were used in the PCR. Method: immunoSEQ multiplex PCR; TCRdb's copy keeps in-frame clones and lacks some. The sample shows around 50,000 clones, roughly 80% of them seen only once. The sample comprised PBMCs. Receptor source: a man aged 40-49 years in good health and CMV-seronegative.

This clone has only a few counts. The chain carries TRBV5-1 and TRBJ2-1; no definite D call. Germline V lookup: CDR1 SGHRS, CDR2 YFSETQ. The CDR3 extends over 15 amino acids. The germline V and J ends were trimmed by 5 bases and 0 bases, with 12 bases remaining between them. CDR3 region: CASSTTTPSYNEQFF. CDR3 nucleotide sequence: TGCGCCAGCAGTACAACTACACCCTCCTACAATGAGCAGTTCTTC.

This sequence joins TRBV12-1 and TRBJ1-1; the table assigns TRBD1, which was not confirmed against the DNA. TRBV12-1 is a known pseudogene. The CDR3 has 16 residues. DNA for the CDR3: TGTGCCAGCAGCTTGGACACAGGGGGGACTAACACTGAAGCTTTCTTT. As protein: CASSLDTGGTNTEAFF.

The sample holds one count of this clone. The chain has TRBV28 and TRBJ1-5, with a tentative D call TRBD1 (6 bases). The V gene's germline CDR1 is MDHEN and CDR2 SYDVKM. The CDR3 loop spans 14 amino acids. V was trimmed by 9 bases and J by 4 bases, leaving 16 bases between them. CDR3 loop: CASRRQAENQPQHF. Written as DNA, the CDR3 is TGTGCCAGTCGGCGACAGGCTGAAAATCAGCCCCAGCATTTT.

J is TRBJ2-2 and V is TRBV7-2; D is perhaps TRBD1 (6 bases). The V end lost 5 bases, the J end lost 7 bases, and 20 bases lay between the germline ends. The CDR3 runs to 16 residues. Germline assignment: CDR1 SGHTA and CDR2 FQGNSA. The CDR3 region has the DNA TGTGCCAGCAGCCTACGCCCCAGGGGTGGCCTCGGGGAGCTGTTTTTT. It encodes CASSLRPRGGLGELFF.

The chain links TRBV5-1 to TRBJ1-1; TRBD1 matches 8 bases. Germline V gives CDR1 SGHRS, CDR2 YFSETQ. CDR3 size: 16 residues. Germline trimming cut 5 bases from V and 7 bases from J; bases unmatched to any gene: 16. In nucleotides, the CDR3 is TGCGCCAGCAGATATACATACAGGGGGAAGGGGATTGAAGCTTTCTTT. It encodes CASRYTYRGKGIEAFF.

The rearrangement uses TRBV18 and TRBJ2-1; 12 bases align to TRBD2. Per germline, CDR1 KGHSH and CDR2 LQKENI. J gave up 4 bases and V 4 bases, and 2 bases lay outside the gene matches. The CDR3 loop spans 15 amino acids. CDR3 amino acids: CASSRLAGDYNEQFF. The CDR3 nucleotides read TGTGCCAGCTCACGACTAGCGGGGGATTACAATGAGCAGTTCTTC. Variable domain in full (rest from reference TRBV18 and TRBJ2-1): NAGVMQNPRHLVRRRGQEARLRCSPMKGHSHVYWYRQLPEEGLKFMVYLQKENIIDESGMPKERFSAEFPKEGPSILRIQQVVRGDSAAYFCASSRLAGDYNEQFFGPGTRLTVL.

This chain joins TRBV7-8 and TRBJ1-3; D not certain. This CDR3 has 14 residues. V was shortened by 5 bases and J by 3 bases, with 11 bases between the two germline ends. Germline-derived CDR1 and CDR2 are SGHVS and FQNEAQ. The CDR3: CASSNDISGNTIYF. As DNA, the CDR3 is TGTGCCAGCAGCAACGACATAAGTGGAAACACCATATATTTT. The full variable domain, its missing parts supplied by reference TRBV7-8 and TRBJ1-3, is GAGVSQSPRYKVAKRGQDVALRCDPISGHVSLFWYQQALGQGPEFLTYFQNEAQLDKSGLPSDRFFAERPEGSVSTLKIQRTQQEDSAVYLCASSNDISGNTIYFGEGSWLTVV.

This clone was detected once. The V gene is TRBV27, the J gene TRBJ2-1, with D possibly TRBD1 on 6 matching bases. The germline gives CDR1 MNHEY, CDR2 SMNVEV (reference sequence). The CDR3 sequence is 13 residues long. The V and J ends lost 5 bases and 8 bases respectively, with 13 bases between them. CDR3 amino acids: CASSPTGYHEQFF. CDR3 DNA sequence: TGTGCCAGCAGTCCCACAGGGTACCATGAGCAGTTCTTC.

This chain links TRBV29-1 with TRBJ2-3, with TRBD2 matching over 7 bases. Per the germline V gene, CDR1 is SQVTM and CDR2 is ANQGSEA. The CDR3 consists of 12 residues. V shed 8 bases and J 0 bases; nucleotides not matched to a gene: 2. CDR3 loop: CSTGGSTDTQYF. In nucleotides, the CDR3 is TGCAGCACCGGGGGGAGCACAGATACGCAGTATTTT.

The J gene is TRBJ1-5, the V gene TRBV7-2; no reliable D call. Germline V gene data show CDR1 as SGHTA and CDR2 as FQGNSA. The CDR3 has 13 amino acids. Trimming removed 5 bases at V and 3 bases at J, with 8 bases between. The CDR3 loop is CASSLGVNQPQHF. The CDR3 bases are TGTGCCAGCAGCCTCGGGGTCAATCAGCCCCAGCATTTT.

The chain couples TRBV29-1 to TRBJ2-2; D uncertain. V gave up 4 bases and J gave up 7 bases, with 13 bases separating them. This CDR3 contains 13 residues. Germline V gene sequence: CDR1 SQVTM, CDR2 ANQGSEA. Written as DNA, the CDR3 is TGCAGCGTTGCACAGACGTTTGACGGGGAGCTGTTTTTT. Translating it yields CSVAQTFDGELFF.

The rearrangement uses TRBV11-2 and TRBJ2-2; no clear D gene. The CDR3 has 14 residues. The V gene's germline CDR1 is SGHAT and CDR2 FQNNGV. Trimming pared 5 bases from V and 4 bases from J, leaving 11 bases between. In nucleotides, the CDR3 is TGTGCCAGCAGCCTCCCCCCCTCCACCGGGGAGCTGTTTTTT. It encodes CASSLPPSTGELFF.

The chain links TRBV7-8 to TRBJ2-5, with 7 nucleotides matching TRBD1. The CDR3 runs to 15 residues. The J segment lost 5 bases and the V segment lost 2 bases, leaving 8 bases of the junction unmatched. From germline, CDR1 is SGHVS and CDR2 FQNEAQ. The CDR3 coding sequence is TGTGCCAGCAGCTTACGGGCAGGGGGTCGGGAGACCCAGTACTTC. Its translation is CASSLRAGGRETQYF.

The chain has TRBV6-5 and TRBJ1-1, with D perhaps TRBD1 (6 bases). V was clipped by 9 bases and J by 0 bases, with 11 bases between them. CDR3 length: 13 residues. Germline V gene lookup returns CDR1 MNHEY and CDR2 SVGAGI. The DNA of the CDR3 is TGTGCCAGTACCGACAGGTTGAACACTGAAGCTTTCTTT. Translating gives CASTDRLNTEAFF.

The chain employs TRBV7-8 and TRBJ1-2, with TRBD1 as a possible D gene (6 bases). Germline CDR1 and CDR2: SGHVS and FQNEAQ. This CDR3 has 15 amino acids. Trimming stripped 5 bases from V and 5 bases from J, with 18 bases between. The CDR3 reads CASSPGTRPLYGYTF. CDR3 bases: TGTGCCAGCAGCCCCGGGACAAGGCCGCTATATGGCTACACCTTC.

V is TRBV2 and J is TRBJ1-1; 7 nucleotides match TRBD1. The CDR3 is 12 amino acids. Trimming at V came to 6 bases and at J to 11 bases, leaving 9 bases not matched to a gene. Per germline, CDR1 SNHLY and CDR2 FYNNEI. CDR3 loop: CASRQGTAMAFF. The CDR3 bases are TGTGCCAGCAGACAGGGGACAGCAATGGCTTTCTTT.

The V gene is TRBV7-9, the J gene TRBJ2-1; TRBD2 might be the D (5 bases). V shed 5 bases and J shed 0 bases, with 11 bases lying between them. The CDR3 loop spans 15 amino acids. The germline V gene has CDR1 SEHNR and CDR2 FQNEAQ (reference sequence). The CDR3 DNA reads TGTGCCAGCAGCGCTAGGGAGAGCTCCTACAATGAGCAGTTCTTC. This gives the protein CASSARESSYNEQFF.

Only a few counts were recorded for this clone. The chain recombines TRBV4-2 with TRBJ1-1; TRBD1 agrees at 10 bases. With V trimmed by 6 bases and J by 8 bases, 9 bases remained unmatched. This CDR3 comprises 14 residues. In germline, CDR1 is LGHNA, CDR2 YNFKEQ. In DNA form, the CDR3 reads TGTGCCAGCAGGCTAGGACAGGGGGATCTGGAAGCTTTCTTT. It is translated as CASRLGQGDLEAFF.

To note about this clone: An end of the junction does not agree with germline; a read error may underlie this. The chain couples TRBV7-7 to TRBJ2-3, with TRBD1 identical over 8 bases. The CDR3 has 13 residues. The germline V gene has CDR1 SSHAT and CDR2 FNYEAQ (reference sequence). The CDR3 spells CASSKDRVDTQYF. The CDR3 DNA is TGTGCTAGCAGCAAGGACAGGGTCGATACGCAGTATTTT. Drawing the rest from reference TRBV7-7 and TRBJ2-3, the complete variable domain is GAGVSQSPRYKVTKRGQDVTLRCDPISSHATLYWYQQALGQGPEFLTYFNYEAQPDKSGLPSDRFSAERPEGSISTLTIQRTEQRDSAMYRCASSKDRVDTQYFGPGTRLTVL.

The V call is TRBV5-6, the J call TRBJ2-1; the D is unclear. Trimming cost V 6 bases and J 5 bases, with 15 bases left between them. The germline gives CDR1 SGHDT, CDR2 YYEEEE. The CDR3 is made up of 14 amino acids. The CDR3 protein is CASTRPPSNNEQFF. DNA for the CDR3: TGTGCCAGCACCAGGCCACCAAGTAACAATGAGCAGTTCTTC. The whole variable domain, filled in from reference TRBV5-6 and TRBJ2-1, reads DAGVTQSPTHLIKTRGQQVTLRCSPKSGHDTVSWYQQALGQGPQFIFQYYEEEERQRGNFPDRFSGHQFPNYSSELNVNALLLGDSALYLCASTRPPSNNEQFFGPGTRLTVL.

This clone was counted between two and nine times. The V and J genes are TRBV6-6 and TRBJ1-5; D may be TRBD1 (6 bases). This CDR3 contains 14 residues. CDR1 is MNHNY and CDR2 is SVGAGI in the germline V gene (reference sequence). V was clipped by 5 bases and J by 2 bases, with 10 bases between them. CDR3 sequence: CASSDRQGNQPQHF. Here the CDR3 DNA reads TGTGCCAGCAGTGACAGACAGGGCAATCAGCCCCAGCATTTT.

The chain links TRBV4-1 to TRBJ2-1, with D maybe TRBD1 (5 bases). From germline, CDR1 is MGHRA and CDR2 YSYEKL. The CDR3 contains 15 residues. V lost 6 bases and J lost 4, with 16 bases in between. The DNA for the CDR3 is TGCGCCAGCAGTAGTCTCGGGCAGGGTTACAATGAGCAGTTCTTC. Its translation is CASSSLGQGYNEQFF.

The genes are TRBV7-8 and TRBJ1-3; no clear D. The V end lost 5 bases, the J end lost 0 bases, and 17 bases lay between the germline ends. CDR3 length: 17 residues. The germline gives CDR1 SGHVS, CDR2 FQNEAQ. CDR3 bases: TGTGCCAGCAGCAGTATTTCGTCCCAGGTCTCTGGAAACACCATATATTTT. This encodes CASSSISSQVSGNTIYF.

V usage is TRBV30 and J usage is TRBJ1-1, with a possible D match to TRBD1 (6 bases). V was clipped by 5 bases and J by 5 bases, with 21 bases between them. Germline V lookup: CDR1 GTSNPN, CDR2 SVGIG (reference sequence). This CDR3 is 15 amino acids long. The CDR3 nucleotides are TGTGCCTGGGCATATCAAACAGGGTTGGGGACTGAAGCTTTCTTT. The encoded protein is CAWAYQTGLGTEAFF.

The rearrangement uses TRBV4-3 and TRBJ2-5; 10 bases fit TRBD2. V trimming: 4 bases; J trimming: 4 bases; junction bases outside the gene matches: 9. Germline values: CDR1 LGHNA, CDR2 YSLEER. This CDR3 has 16 amino acids. The CDR3 spells CASSRNSGGVGETQYF. The DNA for the CDR3 is TGCGCCAGCAGCCGGAACAGCGGGGGGGTGGGAGAGACCCAGTACTTC.

This clone occurred a few times. The chain employs TRBV4-2 and TRBJ2-7; D not certain. Germline CDR1 and CDR2: LGHNA and YNFKEQ. V was shortened by 1 base and J by 2 bases, with 15 bases between the two germline ends. The CDR3 consists of 16 residues. This CDR3 is CASSQVDNALTYEQYF. In DNA form, the CDR3 reads TGTGCCAGCAGCCAAGTCGATAATGCGTTGACCTACGAGCAGTACTTC.

The V gene is TRBV19, the J gene TRBJ2-5; the match to TRBD2 covers 11 bases. V lost 5 bases, J lost 4 bases, and 9 bases stayed unmatched. The CDR3 consists of 16 residues. The germline gives CDR1 LNHDA, CDR2 SQIVND (reference sequence). The CDR3 bases are TGTGCCAGTAGTCCACCGGGACTAGCGGTCGGAGAGACCCAGTACTTC. It encodes CASSPPGLAVGETQYF. The full variable domain, with the rest looked up from reference TRBV19 and TRBJ2-5, is DGGITQSPKYLFRKEGQNVTLSCEQNLNHDAMYWYRQDPGQGLRLIYYSQIVNDFQKGDIAEGYSVSREKKESFPLTVTSAQKNPTAFYLCASSPPGLAVGETQYFGPGTRLLVL.

The rearrangement uses TRBV5-1 and TRBJ1-1; D gene ambiguous. CDR1 is SGHRS, CDR2 YFSETQ, per germline. V lost 0 bases, J lost 2 bases, and 14 bases lay in between. The length of the CDR3 is 16 residues. The CDR3 DNA reads as TGCGCCAGCAGCTTGGCCGTCGGGAGAATTAACACTGAAGCTTTCTTT. Its protein is CASSLAVGRINTEAFF.

The J gene is TRBJ2-3, the V gene TRBV27, with 8 nucleotides matching TRBD2. The CDR3 is made up of 15 amino acids. V dropped 5 bases and J dropped 1; count of bases not matched to a gene: 5. The V gene's germline CDR1 is MNHEY and CDR2 SMNVEV (reference sequence). The CDR3 DNA reads TGTGCCAGCAGTCCGCGGGGGGCAGGCACAGATACGCAGTATTTT. This codes for CASSPRGAGTDTQYF.

The genes are TRBV9 and TRBJ2-2, with a possible D match to TRBD1 (6 bases). V was clipped by 4 bases and J by 4 bases, with 17 bases between them. CDR3 size: 16 residues. Germline V gives CDR1 SGDLS, CDR2 YYNGEE. CDR3 nucleotides: TGTGCCAGCAGCACTACAGGGTTTGATGGCACCGGGGAGCTGTTTTTT. As protein: CASSTTGFDGTGELFF.

V and J are TRBV25-1 and TRBJ2-2; 11 nucleotides align to TRBD1. V trimming: 7 bases; J trimming: 6 bases; junction bases outside the gene matches: 7. This CDR3 region has 15 residues. CDR1 and CDR2 from the germline V gene are MGHDK and SYGVNS. CDR3: CASTRTGGLSGELFF. CDR3 DNA: TGTGCCAGCACCAGGACAGGGGGCTTGTCCGGGGAGCTGTTTTTT. The full variable domain, with the rest looked up from reference TRBV25-1 and TRBJ2-2, is EADIYQTPRYLVIGTGKKITLECSQTMGHDKMYWYQQDPGMELHLIHYSYGVNSTEKGDLSSESTVSRIRTEHFPLTLESARPSHTSQYLCASTRTGGLSGELFFGEGSRLTVL.

V usage is TRBV28 and J usage is TRBJ2-3; 9 nucleotides agree with TRBD2. CDR3 size: 15 residues. Germline V gene lookup returns CDR1 MDHEN and CDR2 SYDVKM. J lost 1 base, V lost 7 bases, and 6 bases had no gene match. CDR3 sequence reads: CASKSGGGGTDTQYF. The CDR3 DNA is TGTGCCAGCAAGTCCGGCGGGGGGGGCACAGATACGCAGTATTTT.